This T cell receptor beta chain was retrieved from a study of cytomegalovirus exposure and HLA in healthy donors. The table came from immunoSEQ multiplex PCR; TCRdb's copy has only in-frame clones and leaves some out. The profile shows approximately 150,000 clones, approximately 90% of them singletons. This clone was seen a single time. The receptor was derived from a man between 18 and 29 years old in good health and CMV-seropositive. Sequenced sample: PBMCs.

CDR3 loop: CASSRGAAGDYTDTQYF. The CDR3 nucleotides read TGCGCCAGCAGCCGAGGTGCGGCGGGGGACTACACAGATACGCAGTATTTT. The rearrangement links TRBV4-1 to TRBJ2-3, with 7 bases that match TRBD2. This CDR3 spans 17 amino acids. V lost 4 bases, J lost 2 bases, and 12 bases stayed unmatched. CDR1 is MGHRA, CDR2 YSYEKL, per germline.